Following are 17 T cell receptor beta chains from one sample sequenced in a study of blood T cell repertoires in COVID-19. Repertoires were generated with immunoSEQ multiplex PCR, while TCRdb's copy carries only in-frame clones and drops some. The sample consists of approximately 63,000 clones, roughly 87% of them appearing once. Sequenced: peripheral blood. These receptors were taken from a man older than 75 in a cohort sampled during active COVID-19.

The genes are TRBV27 and TRBJ2-7; 11 bases match TRBD2. The V gene's germline CDR1 is MNHEY and CDR2 SMNVEV (reference sequence). The CDR3 loop spans 17 amino acids. V shed 0 bases and J 2 bases; nucleotides not matched to a gene: 6. The CDR3 sequence is CASSLSASGGYPYEQYF. CDR3 in DNA: TGTGCCAGCAGTTTATCGGCTAGCGGGGGGTACCCCTACGAGCAGTACTTC.

This rearrangement joins TRBV19 to TRBJ2-7; 13 bases fit TRBD2. CDR3 length: 15 amino acids. With 3 bases clipped from V and 6 bases from J, the junction kept 5 bases outside the gene matches. Germline values: CDR1 LNHDA, CDR2 SQIVND (reference sequence). CDR3 protein: CASSIELAGGSEQYF. Here the CDR3 DNA reads TGTGCCAGTAGTATCGAACTAGCGGGGGGGAGCGAGCAGTACTTC.

J is TRBJ1-3 and V is TRBV2; D is ambiguous. This CDR3 comprises 11 residues. CDR1 SNHLY and CDR2 FYNNEI come from the germline V gene. Trimming left V 5 bases short and J 4 bases short, with 3 bases between. The DNA of the CDR3 is TGTGCCAGCAGTCAAGGAAACACCATATATTTT. The encoded protein is CASSQGNTIYF.

The V and J genes are TRBV3-1 (or the pseudogene TRBV3-2) and TRBJ1-5; D ambiguous. The CDR3 runs to 15 residues. V lost 1 base and J 2 bases, leaving 9 bases between the germline ends. Germline V CDR1 and CDR2: LGHDT, YNNKEL (reference sequence). CDR3 DNA sequence: TGTGCCAGCAGCCAAGGCCCCCAGGGCAATCAGCCCCAGCATTTT. This encodes CASSQGPQGNQPQHF.

The gene calls are TRBV11-1 and TRBJ2-3; a weak D match, TRBD2 (5 bases). The CDR3 runs to 16 residues. Germline CDR1 reads SGHAT; CDR2 reads FQDESV (reference sequence). Trimming took off 4 bases at V and 0 bases at J, with 14 bases between the two ends. CDR3 bases: TGTGCCAGCAGCTCGAGAGCGGAAACTAGCACAGATACGCAGTATTTT. Translation: CASSSRAETSTDTQYF.

The genes are TRBV11-2 and TRBJ2-1; D gene uncertain. CDR1 is SGHAT and CDR2 is FQNNGV in the germline V gene. V was clipped by 0 bases and J by 0 bases, with 9 bases between them. The CDR3 length is 16 residues. The CDR3, as DNA: TGTGCCAGCAGCTTAGAGAGATTTAGCTCCTACAATGAGCAGTTCTTC. Translating gives CASSLERFSSYNEQFF.

This sequence joins TRBV7-9 and TRBJ2-1; 10 bases match TRBD1. V was clipped by 2 bases and J by 3 bases; unmatched bases: 7. CDR1 is SEHNR, CDR2 FQNEAQ, per germline (reference sequence). The CDR3 extends over 17 amino acids. CDR3 region: CASSLFPGTGVYNEQFF. As DNA, the CDR3 is TGTGCCAGCAGCTTATTTCCGGGGACAGGGGTCTACAATGAGCAGTTCTTC.

The chain has TRBV5-1 and TRBJ2-5, with 7 bases matching TRBD1. Looked up from germline, CDR1 is SGHRS and CDR2 is YFSETQ. After removal of 3 bases from V and 7 bases from J, the junction contained 9 bases not matched to a gene. This CDR3 is built from 14 residues. In DNA form, the CDR3 reads TGCGCCAGCAGCTCGAGACAGGGTCGCAGGACCCAGTACTTC. It encodes CASSSRQGRRTQYF.

A single count supports this clone. This chain links TRBV7-2 with TRBJ2-2, with 12 bases identical to TRBD1. This CDR3 contains 16 residues. Germline CDR1 is SGHTA and CDR2 is FQGNSA. Unmatched junction bases numbered 6, after V lost 6 bases and J lost 4 bases. Here the CDR3 DNA reads TGTGCCAGCAGATCGGGACAGGGGGCTGGCACCGGGGAGCTGTTTTTT. Translated: CASRSGQGAGTGELFF.

V is TRBV3-1 (or the pseudogene TRBV3-2) and J is TRBJ2-5; 7 bases align to TRBD2. The germline gives CDR1 LGHDT, CDR2 YNNKEL (reference sequence). Unmatched junction bases numbered 6, after V lost 1 base and J lost 1 base. The CDR3 is made up of 16 amino acids. CDR3 region: CASSQGTSTLQETQYF. CDR3 coding DNA: TGTGCCAGCAGCCAAGGGACTAGTACCCTCCAAGAGACCCAGTACTTC.

This chain links TRBV2 with TRBJ1-5; 8 bases are a match to TRBD1. Germline assignment: CDR1 SNHLY and CDR2 FYNNEI. V lost 1 base and J lost 3; bases outside the gene matches: 5. The CDR3 has 16 amino acids. The CDR3 region has the DNA TGTGCCAGCAGTGAAGGAGCAGGGGGCAACAATCAGCCCCAGCATTTT. As protein: CASSEGAGGNNQPQHF. The full variable domain, its missing parts supplied by reference TRBV2 and TRBJ1-5, is EPEVTQTPSHQVTQMGQEVILRCVPISNHLYFYWYRQILGQKVEFLVSFYNNEISEKSEIFDDQFSVERPDGSNFTLKIRSTKLEDSAMYFCASSEGAGGNNQPQHFGDGTRLSIL.

The J gene is TRBJ2-1, the V gene TRBV6-5; tentatively, D is TRBD2 (6 bases). The CDR3 sequence is 13 residues long. The germline V gene has CDR1 MNHEY and CDR2 SVGAGI. Trimming stripped 6 bases from V and 8 bases from J, with 14 bases between. The CDR3 is CASRLGSIYEQFF. CDR3 nucleotides: TGTGCCAGCAGGCTCGGGAGCATATATGAGCAGTTCTTC.

This chain joins TRBV5-4 and TRBJ1-1; D call uncertain. V lost 3 bases and J lost 0, with 12 bases in between. Germline CDR1 SGHNT, CDR2 YYREEE (reference sequence). This CDR3 region has 15 residues. CDR3 in amino acids: CASSSSGFMNTEAFF. In nucleotides, the CDR3 is TGTGCCAGCAGCTCCAGCGGATTCATGAACACTGAAGCTTTCTTT.

V gene TRBV6-5 combines with J gene TRBJ1-6, with unresolved D. Trimming removed 6 bases from V and 10 bases from J, with 16 bases in between. The CDR3 extends over 14 amino acids. Germline V gene sequence: CDR1 MNHEY, CDR2 SVGAGI. Here the CDR3 DNA reads TGTGCCAGCAGCTCACGGGTCTCATGGTCACCCCTCCACTTT. Encoded protein: CASSSRVSWSPLHF.

This chain uses TRBV2 with TRBJ1-1; a weak D match, TRBD1 (5 bases). CDR1 and CDR2 from the germline V gene are SNHLY and FYNNEI. The V gene lost 3 bases and the J gene lost 2 bases, with 10 bases spanning the gap. The CDR3 has 14 amino acids. CDR3 bases: TGTGCCAGCAGTGAGCAGGGAGGCAACACTGAAGCTTTCTTT. Its protein product is CASSEQGGNTEAFF.

The rearrangement joins TRBV20-1 to TRBJ1-4, with D uncertain. This CDR3 comprises 13 residues. CDR1 DFQATT and CDR2 SNEGSKA come from the germline V gene (reference sequence). V was shortened by 3 bases and J by 3 bases, with 8 bases between the two germline ends. The CDR3 region is CSASNAANEKLFF. The DNA for the CDR3 is TGCAGTGCTAGTAATGCAGCTAATGAAAAACTGTTTTTT.

This chain joins TRBV10-3 and TRBJ2-1; perhaps TRBD2 as D (6 bases). CDR1 and CDR2 (germline): ENHRY, SYGVKD. Trimming took 3 bases from V and 8 from J, leaving 11 bases between them. The CDR3 spans 13 residues. The CDR3: CAISDGGGDEQFF. DNA of the CDR3: TGTGCCATCAGTGACGGGGGTGGCGATGAGCAGTTCTTC.